This passage covers 14 T cell receptor beta chains from one sample sequenced in a study of cytomegalovirus exposure and HLA in healthy donors. PCR primers comprised 60 Vbeta and 13 Jbeta primers. Assay used: immunoSEQ multiplex PCR; TCRdb lists only in-frame clones, some missing. The profile shows 100,000 to 120,000 clones, around four fifths of them singletons. Sequencing was performed on PBMCs. These receptors came from a middle-aged woman in good health and CMV-seropositive.

This chain uses TRBV9 with TRBJ2-3, with 9 bases that match TRBD2. The CDR3 extends over 16 amino acids. Trimming took 4 bases from V and 5 from J; bases not matched to a gene: 11. Germline CDR1 SGDLS, CDR2 YYNGEE. The CDR3 reads CASSYLAGGEIDTQYF. CDR3 DNA sequence: TGTGCCAGCAGCTACCTGGCGGGGGGGGAGATAGATACGCAGTATTTT.

This clone was recorded a few times. This chain connects TRBV6-1 to TRBJ2-3; the match to TRBD1 covers 7 bases. CDR1 and CDR2 (germline): MNHNS, SASEGT. J gave up 2 bases and V 10 bases, and 12 bases lay outside the gene matches. CDR3 length: 15 amino acids. CDR3 region: CAISTTGYPTDTQYF. For the CDR3, the DNA is TGTGCCATCTCAACGACAGGGTATCCCACAGATACGCAGTATTTT.

This clone was seen just once. This chain joins TRBV29-1 and TRBJ2-5, with D perhaps TRBD1 (6 bases). Trimming left V 2 bases short and J 2 bases short, with 6 bases between. The CDR3 totals 12 residues. CDR1 is SQVTM and CDR2 is ANQGSEA in the germline V gene. The CDR3: CSVEQGQETQYF. The CDR3 nucleotides read TGCAGCGTTGAACAGGGGCAAGAGACCCAGTACTTC.

V gene TRBV7-9 combines with J gene TRBJ1-5; 7 bases align to TRBD1. The ends lost 5 bases at V and 4 bases at J; junction bases unmatched: 8. The CDR3 is 15 residues long. The germline CDR1 and CDR2 sequences are SEHNR and FQNEAQ (reference sequence). In nucleotides, the CDR3 is TGTGCCAGCAGCGAGGAGGGGGCGGTTAATCAGCCCCAGCATTTT. It is translated as CASSEEGAVNQPQHF.

There are a few counts of this clone. The chain uses TRBV5-6 and TRBJ2-1; TRBD2 agrees at 11 bases. Germline V gene data show CDR1 as SGHDT and CDR2 as YYEEEE. The CDR3 length is 15 residues. The V and J ends lost 0 bases and 10 bases, in that order; junction bases with no gene match: 6. The CDR3 loop is CASSLVLAGVGEQFF. The CDR3 DNA reads TGTGCCAGCAGCTTGGTACTAGCGGGAGTCGGCGAGCAGTTCTTC.

The chain carries TRBV12-5 and TRBJ2-3; weak D call: TRBD2 (6 bases). The CDR3 has 15 residues. Germline V lookup: CDR1 LGHNT, CDR2 FRNRAP. Trimming shortened V by 5 bases and J by 0 bases, and 12 bases separated the two germline ends. The CDR3 spells CASGPGDSSTDTQYF. The CDR3 DNA sequence: TGTGCTAGTGGTCCTGGGGACTCCAGCACAGATACGCAGTATTTT.

The chain links TRBV5-1 to TRBJ2-3; no clear D gene. Between the trimmed V and J ends, which lost 0 bases and 1 base, there was a span of 12 bases. This CDR3 region has 16 residues. The germline V gene encodes CDR1 SGHRS and CDR2 YFSETQ. CDR3 sequence reads: CASSLVSDSRTDTQYF. The CDR3 region has the DNA TGCGCCAGCAGCTTGGTGTCAGACTCCCGCACAGATACGCAGTATTTT.

This clone was detected a few times. This chain connects TRBV10-3 to TRBJ2-5; a possible D gene is TRBD1 (5 bases). Germline assignment: CDR1 ENHRY and CDR2 SYGVKD. The CDR3 is 13 amino acids. V was clipped by 3 bases and J by 4 bases, with 9 bases between them. CDR3 in amino acids: CAISDGAGETQYF. Here the CDR3 DNA reads TGTGCCATCAGTGATGGGGCAGGAGAGACCCAGTACTTC.

In this sample, this clone turned up once. The chain joins TRBV4-2 to TRBJ2-2; D remains unclear. Between the trimmed V and J ends, which lost 3 bases and 5 bases, there was a span of 10 bases. Germline-derived CDR1 and CDR2 are LGHNA and YNFKEQ. CDR3 length equals 14 residues. The CDR3 sequence: CASSHGVGTGELFF. As DNA, the CDR3 is TGTGCCAGCAGCCACGGAGTCGGGACCGGGGAGCTGTTTTTT.

The chain employs TRBV11-2 and TRBJ2-5, with D uncertain. The J call may be wrong; the DNA end is better matched by TRBJ2-7. Germline CDR1 is SGHAT and CDR2 is FQNNGV. The CDR3 spans 10 residues. The CDR3 loop is CASSLYEQYF. The CDR3, as DNA: TGTGCCAGCAGCTTATACGAGCAGTACTTC.

The sample holds a few counts of this clone. The chain joins TRBV5-4 to TRBJ1-1, with D possibly TRBD1 on 6 matching bases. Germline lookup yields CDR1 SGHNT and CDR2 YYREEE (reference sequence). Trimming shortened V by 1 base and J by 8 bases, and 6 bases separated the two germline ends. CDR3 length: 11 amino acids. CDR3 protein: CASSLTGEAFF. The CDR3 DNA follows: TGTGCCAGCAGCTTGACAGGGGAAGCTTTCTTT.

This sequence joins TRBV19 and TRBJ2-7, with 11 bases lining up with TRBD1. J was trimmed by 3 bases and V by 1 base; bases with no gene match: 20. The CDR3 is 21 amino acids. Germline V gene sequence: CDR1 LNHDA, CDR2 SQIVND (reference sequence). The CDR3 region is CASSIGAPGDRGNRGYYEQYF. The CDR3 nucleotides read TGTGCCAGTAGTATAGGCGCCCCCGGGGACAGGGGGAACCGCGGCTACTACGAGCAGTACTTC.

J is TRBJ2-3 and V is TRBV25-1; 7 bases agree with TRBD2. The germline CDR1 and CDR2 sequences are MGHDK and SYGVNS. The CDR3 consists of 15 residues. V dropped 2 bases and J dropped 4; count of bases not matched to a gene: 6. CDR3 nucleotides: TGTGCCAGCAGTGAAGCGGGAGTTCTGGCAGATACGCAGTATTTT. Translation gives CASSEAGVLADTQYF.

This chain links TRBV19 with TRBJ1-5; maybe TRBD1 (6 bases). Germline V gene lookup returns CDR1 LNHDA and CDR2 SQIVND (reference sequence). The V gene lost 7 bases and the J gene lost 3 bases, with 13 bases spanning the gap. There are 14 residues in the CDR3. CDR3 loop: CASNRWDTNQPQHF. The DNA of the CDR3 is TGTGCCAGTAACCGGTGGGACACCAATCAGCCCCAGCATTTT.